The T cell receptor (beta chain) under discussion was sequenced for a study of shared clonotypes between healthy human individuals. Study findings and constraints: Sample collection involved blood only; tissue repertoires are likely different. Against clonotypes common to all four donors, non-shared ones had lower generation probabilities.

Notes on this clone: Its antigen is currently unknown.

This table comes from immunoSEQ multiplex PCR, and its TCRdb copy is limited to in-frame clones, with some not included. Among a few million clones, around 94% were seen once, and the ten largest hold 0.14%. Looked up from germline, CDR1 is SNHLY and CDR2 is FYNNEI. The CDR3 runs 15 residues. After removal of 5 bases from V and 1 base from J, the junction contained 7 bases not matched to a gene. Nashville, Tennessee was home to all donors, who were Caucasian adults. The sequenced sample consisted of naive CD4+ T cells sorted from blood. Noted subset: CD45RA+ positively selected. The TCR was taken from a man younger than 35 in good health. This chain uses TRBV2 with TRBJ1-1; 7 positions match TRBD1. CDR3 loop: CASSYRRDRNTEAFF. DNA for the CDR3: TGTGCCAGCAGTTATAGACGGGACAGGAACACTGAAGCTTTCTTT.